One sample yielded the 9 T cell receptor beta chains listed below, sequenced in a study of T cells in Graves' hyperthyroidism and ophthalmopathy. Amplified TCR beta CDR3 regions came from RNA transcripts. RT-PCR in the first round (using the HTBI primer set) targeted the TCR CDR3. TCRdb independently ran MiXCR on the multiplex PCR reads; one entry per CDR3 protein. The sample lists 650,000 to 800,000 distinct CDR3 sequences; about 45% were seen once. Input material: peripheral blood or thyroid tissue (not recorded which). These receptors came from an adult man with Graves' disease, either hyperthyroidism or ophthalmopathy (not recorded which).

This clonotype was detected only a few times. The chain couples TRBV12-3 or TRBV12-4 to TRBJ1-3; D is possibly TRBD1 (5 bases). Trimming cost V 8 bases and J 0 bases, with 11 bases left between them. The CDR3 has 14 residues. CDR3 DNA: TGTGCCAGCTGGGAGGGGAGCTCTGGAAACACCATATATTTT. This gives the protein CASWEGSSGNTIYF.

This clonotype has a count of ten or more. CDR3 protein: CASSSPSARGYTF. The DNA for the CDR3 is TGTGCCAGCAGCTCACCTTCGGCCCGTGGCTACACCTTC. V gene TRBV7-9 combines with J gene TRBJ1-2, with D unresolved. The CDR3 is 13 amino acids. Germline V lookup: CDR1 SEHNR, CDR2 FQNEAQ (reference sequence). The germline V and J ends were trimmed by 4 bases and 7 bases, with 13 bases remaining between them. Full variable domain (rest looked up from reference TRBV7-9 and TRBJ1-2): DTGVSQNPRHKITKRGQNVTFRCDPISEHNRLYWYRQTLGQGPEFLTYFQNEAQLEKSRLLSDRFSAERPKGSFSTLEIQRTEQGDSAMYLCASSSPSARGYTFGSGTRLTVV.

This clonotype was counted ten times or more. The rearrangement joins TRBV6-6 to TRBJ1-5, with D uncertain. Trimming pared 5 bases from V and 3 bases from J, leaving 14 bases between. The CDR3 contains 15 residues. The germline CDR1 and CDR2 sequences are MNHNY and SVGAGI (reference sequence). CDR3 residues: CASSLDGVNNQPQHF. The CDR3, as DNA: TGTGCCAGCAGTCTGGACGGGGTAAACAATCAGCCCCAGCATTTT.

The chain combines TRBV24-1 with TRBJ2-5; D tentatively fits TRBD1 or TRBD2 (5 bases each). Deletions cut 7 bases from V and 2 bases from J, with 10 bases between. This CDR3 has 13 residues. Per the germline V gene, CDR1 is KGHDR and CDR2 is SFDVKD. The CDR3 nucleotides are TGTGCCACCAGCGGGGCGGAACAAGAGACCCAGTACTTC. Residues: CATSGAEQETQYF.

The V and J genes are TRBV7-8 and TRBJ1-1; no reliable D call. There are 16 residues in the CDR3. V was pared by 4 bases and J by 1 base, with 16 bases between. The V gene's germline CDR1 is SGHVS and CDR2 FQNEAQ. The CDR3 coding sequence is TGTGCCAGCAGCTCTGACACCTCATTACCGAACACTGAAGCTTTCTTT. Protein product: CASSSDTSLPNTEAFF.

The table lists this clonotype with a few counts. J is TRBJ2-7 and V is TRBV13, with 8 bases that match TRBD1. Germline values: CDR1 PRHDT, CDR2 FYEKMQ (reference sequence). V was clipped by 5 bases and J by 3 bases; unmatched bases: 6. This CDR3 is built from 14 residues. CDR3 in DNA: TGTGCCAGCAGCGGTCGGACAGGGAACTACGAGCAGTACTTC. This gives the protein CASSGRTGNYEQYF.

Concerning this clonotype: A read error may be the cause here, since a much bigger clone is one base away. CDR3 residues: CSANAGVNQPQHF. The CDR3 DNA follows: TGCAGTGCTAACGCGGGGGTTAATCAGCCCCAGCATTTT. The chain has TRBV20-1 and TRBJ1-5; a weak D match, TRBD1 (5 bases). CDR3 length: 13 amino acids. CDR1 and CDR2 from the germline V gene are DFQATT and SNEGSKA (reference sequence). The V gene lost 4 bases and the J gene lost 4 bases, with 11 bases spanning the gap.

This clonotype was seen many times. The rearrangement links TRBV6-5 to TRBJ2-5, with a weak D call TRBD1 (6 bases). Germline CDR1 reads MNHEY; CDR2 reads SVGAGI. Trimming pared 2 bases from V and 2 bases from J, leaving 9 bases between. This CDR3 is built from 14 residues. As DNA, the CDR3 is TGTGCCAGCAGTTACAGGGGGAGACAAGAGACCCAGTACTTC. Protein product: CASSYRGRQETQYF.

The chain uses TRBV20-1 and TRBJ2-7; D gene unclear. Germline loops: CDR1 DFQATT, CDR2 SNEGSKA (reference sequence). The CDR3 has 12 residues. CDR3 residues: CSPAKGTYEQYF. The CDR3 bases are TGCAGCCCCGCGAAGGGAACCTACGAGCAGTACTTC.